Listed here are 2 T cell receptor beta chains from one sample, sequenced in a study of a mutant IDH1 vaccine in newly diagnosed glioma. Clones were read by immunoSEQ multiplex PCR, and TCRdb kept only the in-frame ones, dropping some. The data show around 56,000 clones, with 70% to 85% seen just once and over 3% held by the top ten. Time point reported: week 5, during vaccination. Each dose delivered 300 ug of mutant IDH1 20-mer peptide subcutaneously with imiquimod. Their recognized antigens are unknown. Sequencing was performed on PBMCs, taken from a glioma patient whose treatment included an IDH1 peptide vaccine. These receptors came from a woman younger than 30 with glioma. Some clones in this sample may be carry-over from other donors' samples.

The V and J genes are TRBV4-1 and TRBJ2-7; D might be TRBD1 (6 bases). Trimming left V 4 bases short and J 4 bases short, with 17 bases between. The CDR3 loop spans 15 amino acids. Germline CDR1 MGHRA, CDR2 YSYEKL. CDR3 nucleotide sequence: TGCGCCAGCAGCCCCAGGAACACAGGGCTGTACGAGCAGTACTTC. Protein: CASSPRNTGLYEQYF.

The chain employs TRBV7-9 and TRBJ1-6, with a possible D match to TRBD1 (5 bases). This CDR3 has 17 residues. Germline CDR1 is SEHNR and CDR2 is FQNEAQ (reference sequence). V was shortened by 2 bases and J by 2 bases, with 13 bases between the two germline ends. CDR3 sequence (DNA): TGTGCCAGCAGCTTAAGACAGAATGAGGCCTATAATTCACCCCTCCACTTT. It is translated as CASSLRQNEAYNSPLHF.